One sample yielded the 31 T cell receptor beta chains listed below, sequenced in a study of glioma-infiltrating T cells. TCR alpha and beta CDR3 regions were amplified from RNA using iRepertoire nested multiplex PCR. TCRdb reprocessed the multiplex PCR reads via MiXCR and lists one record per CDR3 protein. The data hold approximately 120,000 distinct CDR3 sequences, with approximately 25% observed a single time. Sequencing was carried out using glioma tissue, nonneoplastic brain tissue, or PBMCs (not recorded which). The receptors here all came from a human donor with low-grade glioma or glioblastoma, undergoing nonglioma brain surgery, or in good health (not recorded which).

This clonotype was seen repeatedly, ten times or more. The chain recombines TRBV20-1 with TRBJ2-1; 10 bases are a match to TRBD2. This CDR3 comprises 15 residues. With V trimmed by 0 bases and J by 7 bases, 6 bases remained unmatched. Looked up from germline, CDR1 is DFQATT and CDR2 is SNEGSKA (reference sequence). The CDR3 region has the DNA TGCAGTGCTAGAGATACTAGCGGGAAGCTAAATGAGCAGTTCTTC. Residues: CSARDTSGKLNEQFF.

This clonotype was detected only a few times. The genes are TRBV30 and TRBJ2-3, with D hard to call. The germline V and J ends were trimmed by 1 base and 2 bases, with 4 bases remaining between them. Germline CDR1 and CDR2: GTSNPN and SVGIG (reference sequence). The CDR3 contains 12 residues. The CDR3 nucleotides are TGTGCCTGGAGTGCTTACACAGATACGCAGTATTTT. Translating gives CAWSAYTDTQYF.

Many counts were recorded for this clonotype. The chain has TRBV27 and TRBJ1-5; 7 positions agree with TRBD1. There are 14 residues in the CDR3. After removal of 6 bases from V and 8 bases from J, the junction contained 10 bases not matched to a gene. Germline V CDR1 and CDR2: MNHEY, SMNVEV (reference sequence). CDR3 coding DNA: TGTGCCAGCAGCCATCGACAGGGACGGGAGCCCCAGCATTTT. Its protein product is CASSHRQGREPQHF.

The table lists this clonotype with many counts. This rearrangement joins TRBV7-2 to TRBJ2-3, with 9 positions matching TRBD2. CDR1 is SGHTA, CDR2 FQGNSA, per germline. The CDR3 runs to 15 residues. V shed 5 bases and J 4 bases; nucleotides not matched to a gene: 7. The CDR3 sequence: CASSRNLAGADTQYF. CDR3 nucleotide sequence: TGTGCCAGCAGCCGGAATTTAGCGGGGGCAGATACGCAGTATTTT.

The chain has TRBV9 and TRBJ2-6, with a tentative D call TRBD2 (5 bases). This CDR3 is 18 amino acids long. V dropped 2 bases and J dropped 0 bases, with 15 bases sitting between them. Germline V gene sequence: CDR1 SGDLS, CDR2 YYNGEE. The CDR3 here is CASSVSGKGRSGANVLTF. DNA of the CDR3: TGTGCCAGCAGCGTCTCCGGGAAAGGGCGCTCTGGGGCCAACGTCCTGACTTTC.

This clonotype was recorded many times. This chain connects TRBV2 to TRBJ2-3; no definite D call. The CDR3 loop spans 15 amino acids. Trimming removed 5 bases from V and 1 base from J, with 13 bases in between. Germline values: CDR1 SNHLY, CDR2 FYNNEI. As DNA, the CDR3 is TGTGCCAGCAGTTTGGTCTCCGGAGGCACAGATACGCAGTATTTT. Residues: CASSLVSGGTDTQYF. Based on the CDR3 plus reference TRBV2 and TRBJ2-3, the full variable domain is EPEVTQTPSHQVTQMGQEVILRCVPISNHLYFYWYRQILGQKVEFLVSFYNNEISEKSEIFDDQFSVERPDGSNFTLKIRSTKLEDSAMYFCASSLVSGGTDTQYFGPGTRLTVL.

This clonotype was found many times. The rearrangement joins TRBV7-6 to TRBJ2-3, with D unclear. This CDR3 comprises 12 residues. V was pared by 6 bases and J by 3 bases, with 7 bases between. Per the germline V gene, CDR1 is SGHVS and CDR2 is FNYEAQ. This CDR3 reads CASSQLTDTQYF. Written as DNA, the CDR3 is TGTGCCAGCAGTCAGTTGACAGATACGCAGTATTTT.

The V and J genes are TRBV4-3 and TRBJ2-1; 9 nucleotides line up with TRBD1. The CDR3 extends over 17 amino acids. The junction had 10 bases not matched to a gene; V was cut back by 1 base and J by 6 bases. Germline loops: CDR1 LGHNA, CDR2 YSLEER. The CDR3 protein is CASSQGFKGTGSNEQFF. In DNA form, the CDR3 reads TGCGCCAGCAGCCAAGGTTTTAAAGGGACAGGGTCCAATGAGCAGTTCTTC.

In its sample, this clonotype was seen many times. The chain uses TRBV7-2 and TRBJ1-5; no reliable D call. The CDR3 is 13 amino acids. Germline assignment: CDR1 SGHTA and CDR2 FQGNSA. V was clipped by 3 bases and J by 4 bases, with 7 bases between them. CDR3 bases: TGTGCCAGCAGCTTTACCCCTAATCAGCCCCAGCATTTT. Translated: CASSFTPNQPQHF.

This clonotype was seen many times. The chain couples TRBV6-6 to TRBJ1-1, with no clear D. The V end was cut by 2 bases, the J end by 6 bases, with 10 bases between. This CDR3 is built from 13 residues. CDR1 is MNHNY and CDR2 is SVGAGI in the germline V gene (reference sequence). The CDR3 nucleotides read TGTGCCAGCAGTTACCCCCATCCGGCTGAAGCTTTCTTT. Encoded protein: CASSYPHPAEAFF.

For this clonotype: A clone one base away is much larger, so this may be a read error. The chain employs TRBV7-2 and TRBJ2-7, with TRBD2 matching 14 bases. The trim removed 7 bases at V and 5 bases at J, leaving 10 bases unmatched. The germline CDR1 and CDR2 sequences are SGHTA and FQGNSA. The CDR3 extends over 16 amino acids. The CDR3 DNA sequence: TGTGCCAGCAACTTGAGAGGGACTAGCGGGAGTAACGAGCAGTACTTC. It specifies CASNLRGTSGSNEQYF.

The CDR3 DNA sequence: TGTGCCAGCAGCCACTCTGGACTAGTGGGAGAAGGAGAGACCCAGTACTTC. Its protein is CASSHSGLVGEGETQYF. The chain employs TRBV3-1 and TRBJ2-5, with 7 bases matching TRBD2. CDR1 is LGHDT and CDR2 is YNNKEL in the germline V gene (reference sequence). The CDR3 loop spans 17 amino acids. The J segment lost 4 bases and the V segment lost 3 bases, leaving 14 bases of the junction unmatched.

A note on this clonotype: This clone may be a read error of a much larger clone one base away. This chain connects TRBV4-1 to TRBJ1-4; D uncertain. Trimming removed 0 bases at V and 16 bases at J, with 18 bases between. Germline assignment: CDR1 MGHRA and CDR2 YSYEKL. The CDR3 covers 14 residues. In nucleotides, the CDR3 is TGCGCCAGCAGCCAAGATAGAGGGTACAGAATACGGTTTTTT. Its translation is CASSQDRGYRIRFF.

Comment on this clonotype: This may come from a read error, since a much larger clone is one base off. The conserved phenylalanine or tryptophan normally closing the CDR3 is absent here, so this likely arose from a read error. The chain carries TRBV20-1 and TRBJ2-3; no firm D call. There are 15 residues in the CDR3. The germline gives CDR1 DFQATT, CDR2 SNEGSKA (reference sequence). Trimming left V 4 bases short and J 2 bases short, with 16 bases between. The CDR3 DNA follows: TGCAGTGCTAAGAAAAGGGCCTATGTCACAGATACGCAGTATCTT. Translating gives CSAKKRAYVTDTQYL.

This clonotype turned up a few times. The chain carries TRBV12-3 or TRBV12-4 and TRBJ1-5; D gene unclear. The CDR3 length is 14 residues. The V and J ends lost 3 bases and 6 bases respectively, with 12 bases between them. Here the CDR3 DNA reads TGTGCCAGCAGTTTTGAGGCCCGGGGTCAGCCCCAGCATTTT. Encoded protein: CASSFEARGQPQHF.

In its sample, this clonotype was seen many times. The CDR3 DNA sequence: TGCAGTGCTAGAGCGGGGGGGGGGAACACTGAAGCTTTCTTT. Its protein is CSARAGGGNTEAFF. The rearrangement joins TRBV20-1 to TRBJ1-1; D is perhaps TRBD1 (5 bases). The V end lost 1 base, the J end lost 1 base, and 10 bases lay between the germline ends. This CDR3 comprises 14 residues. Germline CDR1 and CDR2: DFQATT and SNEGSKA (reference sequence).

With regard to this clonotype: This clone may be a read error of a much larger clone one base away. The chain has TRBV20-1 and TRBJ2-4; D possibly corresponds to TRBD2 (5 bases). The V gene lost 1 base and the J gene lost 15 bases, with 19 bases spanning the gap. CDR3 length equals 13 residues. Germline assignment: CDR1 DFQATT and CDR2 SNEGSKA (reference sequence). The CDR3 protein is CSARAGLSLRAYF. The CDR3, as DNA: TGCAGTGCTAGAGCCGGCCTCTCCCTGAGGGCGTACTTC.

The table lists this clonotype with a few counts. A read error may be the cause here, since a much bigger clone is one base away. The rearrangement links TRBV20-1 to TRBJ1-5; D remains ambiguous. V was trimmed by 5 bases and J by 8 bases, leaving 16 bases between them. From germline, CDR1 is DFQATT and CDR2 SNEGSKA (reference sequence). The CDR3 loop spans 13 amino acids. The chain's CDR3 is CSARIPGSKPQHF. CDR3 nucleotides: TGCAGTGCTCGCATACCGGGGAGTAAGCCCCAGCATTTT.

The CDR3 DNA sequence: TGTGCCAGCAGCTTGGAGGGGGCGGAAGAGCAGTACTTC. Residues: CASSLEGAEEQYF. The chain combines TRBV5-4 with TRBJ2-7, with 7 bases lining up with TRBD1. The CDR3 loop spans 13 amino acids. Germline assignment: CDR1 SGHNT and CDR2 YYREEE (reference sequence). The ends lost 0 bases at V and 7 bases at J; junction bases unmatched: 4.

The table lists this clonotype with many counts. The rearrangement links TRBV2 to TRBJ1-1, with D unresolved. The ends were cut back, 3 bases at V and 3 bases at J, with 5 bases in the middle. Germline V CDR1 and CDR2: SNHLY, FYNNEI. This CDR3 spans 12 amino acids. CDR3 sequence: CASSERHTEAFF. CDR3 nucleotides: TGTGCCAGCAGTGAGAGACACACTGAAGCTTTCTTT.

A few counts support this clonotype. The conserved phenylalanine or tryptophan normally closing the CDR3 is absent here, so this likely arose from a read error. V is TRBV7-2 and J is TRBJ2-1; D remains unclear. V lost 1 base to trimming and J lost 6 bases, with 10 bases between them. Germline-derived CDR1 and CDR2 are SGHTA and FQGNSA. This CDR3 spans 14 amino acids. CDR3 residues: CASSLEPVGNEQFL. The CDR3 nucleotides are TGTGCCAGCAGCTTAGAACCAGTGGGCAATGAGCAGTTCCTC.

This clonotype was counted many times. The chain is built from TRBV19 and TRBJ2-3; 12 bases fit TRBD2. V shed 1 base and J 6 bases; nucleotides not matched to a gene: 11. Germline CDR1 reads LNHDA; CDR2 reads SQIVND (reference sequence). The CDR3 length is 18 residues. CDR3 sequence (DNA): TGTGCCAGTAGTATAGCCTATACTAGCGGGAGGAATCCGGATACGCAGTATTTT. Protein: CASSIAYTSGRNPDTQYF. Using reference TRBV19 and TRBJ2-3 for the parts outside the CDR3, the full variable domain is DGGITQSPKYLFRKEGQNVTLSCEQNLNHDAMYWYRQDPGQGLRLIYYSQIVNDFQKGDIAEGYSVSREKKESFPLTVTSAQKNPTAFYLCASSIAYTSGRNPDTQYFGPGTRLTVL.

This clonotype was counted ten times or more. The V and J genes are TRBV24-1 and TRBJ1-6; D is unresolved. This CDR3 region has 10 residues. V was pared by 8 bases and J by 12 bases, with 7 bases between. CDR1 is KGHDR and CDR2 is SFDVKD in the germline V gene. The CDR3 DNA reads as TGTGCCACCATTAAAGGACCCCTCCACTTT. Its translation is CATIKGPLHF.

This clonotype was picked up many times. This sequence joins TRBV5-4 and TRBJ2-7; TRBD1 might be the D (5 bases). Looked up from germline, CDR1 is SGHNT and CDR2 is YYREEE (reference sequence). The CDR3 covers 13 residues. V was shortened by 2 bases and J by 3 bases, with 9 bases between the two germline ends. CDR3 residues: CASSLWGSYEQYF. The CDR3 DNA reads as TGTGCCAGCAGCTTATGGGGCAGCTACGAGCAGTACTTC.

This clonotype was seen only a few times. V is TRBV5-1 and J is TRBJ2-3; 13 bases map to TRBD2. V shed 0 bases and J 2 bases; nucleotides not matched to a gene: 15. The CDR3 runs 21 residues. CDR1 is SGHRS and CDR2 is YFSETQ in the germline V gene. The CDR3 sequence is CASSLDTPGTTSGRATDTQYF. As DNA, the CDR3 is TGCGCCAGCAGCTTGGACACGCCTGGGACCACTAGCGGGAGGGCCACAGATACGCAGTATTTT.

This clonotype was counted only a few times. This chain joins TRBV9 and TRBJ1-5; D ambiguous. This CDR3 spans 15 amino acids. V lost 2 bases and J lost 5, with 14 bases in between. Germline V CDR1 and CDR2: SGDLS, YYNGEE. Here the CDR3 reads CASSVAPHEDQPQHF. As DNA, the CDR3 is TGTGCCAGCAGCGTCGCCCCCCATGAAGATCAGCCCCAGCATTTT. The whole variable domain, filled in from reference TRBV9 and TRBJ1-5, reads DSGVTQTPKHLITATGQRVTLRCSPRSGDLSVYWYQQSLDQGLQFLIQYYNGEERAKGNILERFSAQQFPDLHSELNLSSLELGDSALYFCASSVAPHEDQPQHFGDGTRLSIL.

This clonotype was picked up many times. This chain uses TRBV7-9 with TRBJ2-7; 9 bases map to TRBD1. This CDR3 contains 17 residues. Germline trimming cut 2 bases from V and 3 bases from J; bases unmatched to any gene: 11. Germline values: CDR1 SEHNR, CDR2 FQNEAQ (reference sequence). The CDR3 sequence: CASSLTGGQGRSYEQYF. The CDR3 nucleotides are TGTGCCAGCAGCTTAACGGGGGGACAGGGACGAAGCTACGAGCAGTACTTC.

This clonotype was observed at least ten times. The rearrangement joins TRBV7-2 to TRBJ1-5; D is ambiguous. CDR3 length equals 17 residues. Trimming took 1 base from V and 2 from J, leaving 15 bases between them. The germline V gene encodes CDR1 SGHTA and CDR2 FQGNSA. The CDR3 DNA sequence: TGTGCCAGCAGCTTAGAAAGCCGCAAAATGGGCAATCAGCCCCAGCATTTT. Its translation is CASSLESRKMGNQPQHF. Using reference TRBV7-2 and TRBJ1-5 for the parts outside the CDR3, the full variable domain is GAGVSQSPSNKVTEKGKDVELRCDPISGHTALYWYRQSLGQGLEFLIYFQGNSAPDKSGLPSDRFSAERTGGSVSTLTIQRTQQEDSAVYLCASSLESRKMGNQPQHFGDGTRLSIL.

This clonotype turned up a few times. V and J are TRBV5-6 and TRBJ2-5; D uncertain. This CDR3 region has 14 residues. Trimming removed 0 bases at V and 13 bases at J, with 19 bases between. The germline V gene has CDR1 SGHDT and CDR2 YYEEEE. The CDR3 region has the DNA TGTGCCAGCAGCTTGGTAGCCTACGGGCTAACACCGTACTTC. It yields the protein CASSLVAYGLTPYF.

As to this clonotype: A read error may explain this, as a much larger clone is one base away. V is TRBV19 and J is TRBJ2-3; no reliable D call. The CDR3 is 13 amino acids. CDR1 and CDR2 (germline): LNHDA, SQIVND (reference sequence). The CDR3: CASSIGGRDTEYF. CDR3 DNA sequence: TGTGCCAGTAGTATTGGTGGACGAGATACGGAGTATTTT.

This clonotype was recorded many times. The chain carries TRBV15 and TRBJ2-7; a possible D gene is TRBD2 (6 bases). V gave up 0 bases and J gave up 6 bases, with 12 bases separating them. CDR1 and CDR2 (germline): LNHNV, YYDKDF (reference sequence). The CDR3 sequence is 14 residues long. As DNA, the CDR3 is TGTGCCACCAGCAGAGATCCAGCGGGTCGCGAGCAGTACTTC. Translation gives CATSRDPAGREQYF.